Listed here are 8 T cell receptor beta chains from one sample, sequenced in a study of human T cells and chemical hapten exposure. Time point given: patch test 2, 6 weeks after DPC sensitization. The sample's treatment: therapeutic diphenylcyclopropenone sensitization with weekly scalp DPC. TCRdb re-called the RACE reads with MiXCR, one entry per CDR3 protein. Altogether around 99,000 distinct CDR3 sequences are present, about a tenth being singletons, with the ten largest covering 3% to 4%. The sequencing here drew on whole blood, taken in connection with sensitization to the hapten diphenylcyclopropenone (DPC). The source is a woman in her 40s with alopecia areata. Some clones in this sample may be carry-over from other donors' samples.

This clonotype was seen at least ten times. The CDR3 loop is CASRKGTGVGNEQFF. DNA of the CDR3: TGCGCCAGCAGGAAGGGGACAGGGGTAGGCAATGAGCAGTTCTTC. The chain has TRBV4-3 and TRBJ2-1, with TRBD1 matching over 10 bases. Per germline, CDR1 LGHNA and CDR2 YSLEER. V was pared by 6 bases and J by 6 bases, with 8 bases of the junction left unmatched. CDR3 length: 15 amino acids.

The rearrangement links TRBV6-5 to TRBJ1-2; D gene uncertain. This CDR3 region has 13 residues. The V end lost 7 bases, the J end lost 0 bases, and 9 bases lay between the germline ends. Germline CDR1 MNHEY, CDR2 SVGAGI. The DNA of the CDR3 is TGTGCCAGCAAGGCAGATTCTAACTATGGCTACACCTTC. Amino acids: CASKADSNYGYTF.

This clonotype showed up many times. The rearrangement uses TRBV6-5 and TRBJ1-2; D is undetermined. CDR1 is MNHEY, CDR2 SVGAGI, per germline. The CDR3 totals 13 residues. Trimming took 2 bases from V and 3 from J, leaving 7 bases between them. CDR3 DNA: TGTGCCAGCAGTTACGGGATAGACTATGGCTACACCTTC. This gives the protein CASSYGIDYGYTF.

A note on this clonotype: This may stem from a read error, because a much larger clone lies one nucleotide away. The V call is TRBV18, the J call TRBJ2-2, with 9 bases identical to TRBD1. The germline gives CDR1 KGHSH, CDR2 LQKENI. Losses at the gene ends were 4 bases for V and 0 bases for J; bases not matched to a gene: 6. This CDR3 region has 17 residues. The CDR3 DNA reads TGTGCCAGCTCACGACTAACAGGGGGCGCGAACACCGGGGAGCTGTTTTTT. It yields the protein CASSRLTGGANTGELFF.

This clonotype was recorded a few times. The chain joins TRBV6-4 to TRBJ1-5; D unresolved. Trimming pared 5 bases from V and 7 bases from J, leaving 12 bases between. CDR3 size: 13 residues. Germline V lookup: CDR1 MRHNA, CDR2 SNTAGT. Here the CDR3 DNA reads TGTGCCAGCAGTTCACAAGTAGGACAGCCCCAGCATTTT. Translation gives CASSSQVGQPQHF.

The chain is built from TRBV14 and TRBJ1-3, with 11 bases lining up with TRBD1. This CDR3 contains 17 residues. Germline V CDR1 and CDR2: SGHDN, FVKESK. The trim removed 4 bases at V and 2 bases at J, leaving 7 bases unmatched. CDR3 sequence: CASSLKDRGRPGNTIYF. The CDR3 DNA is TGTGCCAGCAGCCTAAAGGACAGGGGGCGACCTGGAAACACCATATATTTT.

This clonotype has more than one count but fewer than ten. The V gene is TRBV6-2 or TRBV6-3, the J gene TRBJ1-5, with D unclear. CDR1 MNHEY and CDR2 SVGEGT come from the germline V gene. V gave up 5 bases and J gave up 1 base, with 9 bases separating them. CDR3 length: 14 amino acids. The CDR3 nucleotides are TGTGCCAGCAGTCGGGCAGCGAGCAATCAGCCCCAGCATTTT. This encodes CASSRAASNQPQHF.

This clonotype was recorded at least ten times. This CDR3 is CASSYFLHSWSNTGELFF. The DNA of the CDR3 is TGTGCCAGCAGTTACTTCCTACATAGTTGGTCGAACACCGGGGAGCTGTTTTTT. The gene calls are TRBV28 and TRBJ2-2; D gene ambiguous. Germline CDR1 is MDHEN and CDR2 is SYDVKM. The CDR3 totals 18 residues. Trimming pared 4 bases from V and 0 bases from J, leaving 18 bases between.